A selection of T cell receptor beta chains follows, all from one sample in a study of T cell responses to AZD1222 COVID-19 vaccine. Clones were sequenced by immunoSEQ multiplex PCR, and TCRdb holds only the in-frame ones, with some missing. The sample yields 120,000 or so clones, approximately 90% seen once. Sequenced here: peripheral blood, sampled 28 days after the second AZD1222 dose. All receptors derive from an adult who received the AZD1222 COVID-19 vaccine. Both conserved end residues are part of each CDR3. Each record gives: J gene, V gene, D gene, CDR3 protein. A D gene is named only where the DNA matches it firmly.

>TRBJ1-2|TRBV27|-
CASSYQGHGYTF
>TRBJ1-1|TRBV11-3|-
CASSPGGSRSTEAFF
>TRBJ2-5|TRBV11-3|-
CASSLGGNQETQYF
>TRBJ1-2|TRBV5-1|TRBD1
CASSPGQVGYTF
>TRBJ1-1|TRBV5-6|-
CASSPGTLAEAFF
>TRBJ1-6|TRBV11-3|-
CASSLSRSGTRNSPLHF
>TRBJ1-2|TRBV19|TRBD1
CASSIVLATGPNYGYTF
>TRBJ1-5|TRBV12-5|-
CASGLVLQQPQHF
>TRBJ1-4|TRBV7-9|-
CASSSGRELFF
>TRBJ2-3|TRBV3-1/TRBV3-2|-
CASSRDTDTQYF
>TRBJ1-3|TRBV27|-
CASSSTGNTIYF
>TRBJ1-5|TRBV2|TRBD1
CASSPGQGLSGSQPQHF
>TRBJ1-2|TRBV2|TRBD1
CASTFFGQGAGGYTF
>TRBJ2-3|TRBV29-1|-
CSGRWQPTDTQYF
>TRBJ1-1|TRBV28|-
CATGQNTEAFF
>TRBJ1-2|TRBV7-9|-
CASSLGAAYGYTF
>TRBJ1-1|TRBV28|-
CASRVSQGAEAFF
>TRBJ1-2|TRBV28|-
CASSLQGTRRTYTF
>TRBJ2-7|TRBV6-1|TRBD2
CASSESSGRAGEQYF
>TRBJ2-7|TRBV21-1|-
CASKGGLPYEQYF
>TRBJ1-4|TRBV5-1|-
CASSLGDGFATNEKLFF
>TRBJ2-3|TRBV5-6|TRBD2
CASSLTGTSGGALDTQYF
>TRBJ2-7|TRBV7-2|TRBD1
CASSFYRYQGAGYEQYF
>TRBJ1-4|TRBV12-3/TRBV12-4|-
CASSSAGWEKLFF
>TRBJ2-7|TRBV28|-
CASSSYSGQTPMGEQYF
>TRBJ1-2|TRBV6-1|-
CASSEAWRAPGYTF
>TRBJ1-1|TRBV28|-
CASSLFFRATILNTEAFF
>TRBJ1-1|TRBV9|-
CASSVAGGTFNTEAFF
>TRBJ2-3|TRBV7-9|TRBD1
CASSSPRQGHKLSTDTQYF
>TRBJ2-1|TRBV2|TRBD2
CASRGTSGAGEQFF
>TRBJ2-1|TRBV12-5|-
CASGLLVLGGLNNEQFF
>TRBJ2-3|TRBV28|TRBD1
CASNSGQGSDTQYF
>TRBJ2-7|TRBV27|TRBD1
CASSLFRAQGVYEQYF
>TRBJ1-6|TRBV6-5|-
CASSYSSGSPLHF
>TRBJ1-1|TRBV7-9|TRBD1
CASSLRTGPNTEAFF